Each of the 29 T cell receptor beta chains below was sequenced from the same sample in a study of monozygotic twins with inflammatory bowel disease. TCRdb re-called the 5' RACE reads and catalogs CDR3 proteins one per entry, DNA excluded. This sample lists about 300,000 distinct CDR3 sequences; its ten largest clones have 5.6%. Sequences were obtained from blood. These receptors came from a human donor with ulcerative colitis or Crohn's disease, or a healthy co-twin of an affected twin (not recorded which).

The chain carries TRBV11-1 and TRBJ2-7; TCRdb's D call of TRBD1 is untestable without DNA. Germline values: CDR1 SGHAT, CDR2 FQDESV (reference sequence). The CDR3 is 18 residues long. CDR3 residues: CASSLPHLGQGILYEQYF.

CDR3 in amino acids: CASSLRAGTPSGANVLTF. V and J are TRBV11-2 and TRBJ2-6; there is no DNA to check the TCRdb D call of TRBD1. Germline lookup yields CDR1 SGHAT and CDR2 FQNNGV. This CDR3 is 18 amino acids long.

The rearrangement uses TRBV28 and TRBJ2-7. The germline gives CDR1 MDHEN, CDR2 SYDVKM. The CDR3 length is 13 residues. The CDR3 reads CASSLLSLREQYF.

CDR3 sequence reads: CASSLLGGGLWYEQFF. V usage is TRBV28 and J usage is TRBJ2-1; TCRdb's D call, TRBD2, is unchecked because there is no DNA. The length of the CDR3 is 16 residues. Germline CDR1 is MDHEN and CDR2 is SYDVKM.

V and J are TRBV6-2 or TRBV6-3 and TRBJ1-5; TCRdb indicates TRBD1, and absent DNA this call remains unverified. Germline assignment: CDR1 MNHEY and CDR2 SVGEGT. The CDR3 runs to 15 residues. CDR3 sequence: CASSTKGLSNQPQHF.

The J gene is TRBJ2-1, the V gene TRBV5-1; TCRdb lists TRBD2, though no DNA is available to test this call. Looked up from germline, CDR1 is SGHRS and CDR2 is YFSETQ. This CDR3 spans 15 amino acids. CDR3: CASSPERERYNEQFF.

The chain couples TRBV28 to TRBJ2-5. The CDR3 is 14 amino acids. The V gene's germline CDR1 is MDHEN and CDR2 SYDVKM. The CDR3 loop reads CASTGYPKRETQYF.

The CDR3 protein is CASSSRQGYEETQYF. V usage is TRBV9 and J usage is TRBJ2-5; the D call of TRBD1 rests on TCRdb alone, since no DNA is present to check it. Germline CDR1 is SGDLS and CDR2 is YYNGEE. This CDR3 has 15 amino acids. Based on the CDR3 plus reference TRBV9 and TRBJ2-5, the full variable domain is DSGVTQTPKHLITATGQRVTLRCSPRSGDLSVYWYQQSLDQGLQFLIQYYNGEERAKGNILERFSAQQFPDLHSELNLSSLELGDSALYFCASSSRQGYEETQYFGPGTRLLVL.

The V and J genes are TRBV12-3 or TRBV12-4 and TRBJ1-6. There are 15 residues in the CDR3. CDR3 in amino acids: CASRTTLSYNSPLHF.

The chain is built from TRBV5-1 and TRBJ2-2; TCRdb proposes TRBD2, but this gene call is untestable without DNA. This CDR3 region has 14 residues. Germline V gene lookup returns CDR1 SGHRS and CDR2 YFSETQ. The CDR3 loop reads CASSLELVPGELFF.

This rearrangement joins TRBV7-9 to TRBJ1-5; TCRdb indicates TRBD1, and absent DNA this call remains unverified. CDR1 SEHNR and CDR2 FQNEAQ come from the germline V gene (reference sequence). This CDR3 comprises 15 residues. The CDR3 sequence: CASSHDRARGQPQHF.

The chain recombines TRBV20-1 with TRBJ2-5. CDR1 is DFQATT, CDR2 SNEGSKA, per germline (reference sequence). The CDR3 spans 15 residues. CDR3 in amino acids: CSARDGMTVQETQYF.

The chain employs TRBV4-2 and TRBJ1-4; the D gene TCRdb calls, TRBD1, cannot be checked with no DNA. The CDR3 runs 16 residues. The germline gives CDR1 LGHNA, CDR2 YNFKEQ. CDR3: CASSQVSGRINEKLFF.

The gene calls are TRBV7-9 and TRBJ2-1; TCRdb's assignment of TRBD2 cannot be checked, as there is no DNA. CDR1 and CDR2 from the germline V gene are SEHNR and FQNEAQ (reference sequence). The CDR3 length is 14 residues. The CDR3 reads CASSRGTTYNEQFF.

CDR3: CASSEDRGQHEQYF. The chain uses TRBV10-1 and TRBJ2-7; TCRdb's assignment of TRBD1 cannot be checked, as there is no DNA. This CDR3 has 14 amino acids. Germline V CDR1 and CDR2: WNHNN, SYGVQD (reference sequence).

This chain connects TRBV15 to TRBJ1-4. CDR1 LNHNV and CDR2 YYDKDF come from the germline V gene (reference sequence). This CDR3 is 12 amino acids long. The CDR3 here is CATSRLTEKLFF. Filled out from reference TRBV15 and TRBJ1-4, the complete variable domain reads DAMVIQNPRYQVTQFGKPVTLSCSQTLNHNVMYWYQQKSSQAPKLLFHYYDKDFNNEADTPDNFQSRRPNTSFCFLDIRSPGLGDTAMYLCATSRLTEKLFFGSGTQLSVL.

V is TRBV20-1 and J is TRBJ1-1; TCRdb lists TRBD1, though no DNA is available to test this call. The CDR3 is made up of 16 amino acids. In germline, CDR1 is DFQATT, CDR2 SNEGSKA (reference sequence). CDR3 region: CSARPQGLWLNTEAFF.

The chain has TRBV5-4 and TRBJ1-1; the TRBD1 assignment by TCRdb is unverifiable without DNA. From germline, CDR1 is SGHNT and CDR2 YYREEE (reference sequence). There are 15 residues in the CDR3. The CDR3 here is CASTQGARGDTEAFF. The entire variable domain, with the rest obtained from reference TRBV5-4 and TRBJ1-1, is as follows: ETGVTQSPTHLIKTRGQQVTLRCSSQSGHNTVSWYQQALGQGPQFIFQYYREEENGRGNFPPRFSGLQFPNYSSELNVNALELDDSALYLCASTQGARGDTEAFFGQGTRLTVV.

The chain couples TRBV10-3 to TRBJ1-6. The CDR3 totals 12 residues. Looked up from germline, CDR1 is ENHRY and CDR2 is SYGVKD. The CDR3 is CAISLYNSPLHF.

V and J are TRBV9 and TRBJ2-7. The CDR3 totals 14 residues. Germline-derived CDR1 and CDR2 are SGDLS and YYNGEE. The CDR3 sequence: CASSGSGSSYEQYF.

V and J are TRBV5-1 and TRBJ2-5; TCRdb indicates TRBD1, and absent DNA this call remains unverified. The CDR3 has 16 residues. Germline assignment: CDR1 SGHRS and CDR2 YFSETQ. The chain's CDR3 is CASTTAGSPKNETQYF.

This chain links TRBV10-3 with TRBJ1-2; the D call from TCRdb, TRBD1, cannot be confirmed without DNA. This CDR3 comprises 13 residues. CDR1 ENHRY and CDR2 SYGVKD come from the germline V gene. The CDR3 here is CAIGGDGNYGYTF.

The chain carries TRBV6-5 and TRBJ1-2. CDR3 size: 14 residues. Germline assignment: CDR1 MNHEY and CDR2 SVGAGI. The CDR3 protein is CASSYSYGNYGYTF.

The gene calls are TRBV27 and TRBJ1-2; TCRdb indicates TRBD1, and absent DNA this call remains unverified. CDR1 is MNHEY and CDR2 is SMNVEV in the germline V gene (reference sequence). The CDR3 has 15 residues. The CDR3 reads CASTMTGRAIHGYTF.

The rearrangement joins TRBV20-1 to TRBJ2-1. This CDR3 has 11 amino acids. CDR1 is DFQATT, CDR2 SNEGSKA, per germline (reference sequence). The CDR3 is CSGPIYNEQFF.

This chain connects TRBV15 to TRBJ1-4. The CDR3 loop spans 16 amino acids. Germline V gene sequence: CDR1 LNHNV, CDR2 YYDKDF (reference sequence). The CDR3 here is CATSRDRGATNEKLFF.

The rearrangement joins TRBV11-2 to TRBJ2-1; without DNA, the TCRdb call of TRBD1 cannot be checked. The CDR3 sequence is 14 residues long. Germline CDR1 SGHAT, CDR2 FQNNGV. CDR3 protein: CASSRGQTYNEQFF.

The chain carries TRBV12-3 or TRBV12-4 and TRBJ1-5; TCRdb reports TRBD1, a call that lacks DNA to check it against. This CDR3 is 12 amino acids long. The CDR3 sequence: CASKKGGRSQHF.

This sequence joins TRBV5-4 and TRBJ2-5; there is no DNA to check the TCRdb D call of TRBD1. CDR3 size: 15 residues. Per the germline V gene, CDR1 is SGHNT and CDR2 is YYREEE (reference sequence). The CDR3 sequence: CASSRPGGLQETQYF.